The clone carrying this T cell receptor (beta chain) turned up a few times. The entry originates in a study of T-cell memory formation after mild COVID-19. Germline loops: CDR1 SGHTA, CDR2 FQGNSA. CDR3 length: 14 amino acids. Trimming took 5 bases from V and 6 from J; bases not matched to a gene: 3. MiXCR, applied by TCRdb to the 5' RACE reads, yields one record per CDR3 protein. The table includes 300,000 to 400,000 distinct CDR3 sequences, around 28% detected once. This receptor was taken from an adult woman who had mild COVID-19 (a few samples of this study predate the infection). Cell type and time point are not known. V usage is TRBV7-2 and J usage is TRBJ2-1; TRBD1 matches at 11 bases. Sequencing was performed on PBMCs or a T cell subset sorted from them (not recorded which). Written as DNA, the CDR3 is TGTGCCAGCAGCACAGGGACAGGGGGCAATGAGCAGTTCTTC. Amino acids: CASSTGTGGNEQFF.